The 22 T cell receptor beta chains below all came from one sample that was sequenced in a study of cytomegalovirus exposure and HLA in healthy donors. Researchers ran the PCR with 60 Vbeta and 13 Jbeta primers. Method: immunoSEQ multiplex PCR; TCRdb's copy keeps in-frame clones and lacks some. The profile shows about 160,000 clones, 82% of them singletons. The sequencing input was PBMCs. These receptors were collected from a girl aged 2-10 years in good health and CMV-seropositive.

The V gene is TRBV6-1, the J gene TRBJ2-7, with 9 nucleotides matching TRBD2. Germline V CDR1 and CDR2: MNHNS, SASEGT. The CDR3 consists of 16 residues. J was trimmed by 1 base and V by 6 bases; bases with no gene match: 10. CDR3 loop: CASREFSGRGSYEQYF. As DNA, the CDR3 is TGTGCCAGCAGGGAATTTAGCGGGAGAGGTTCCTACGAGCAGTACTTC.

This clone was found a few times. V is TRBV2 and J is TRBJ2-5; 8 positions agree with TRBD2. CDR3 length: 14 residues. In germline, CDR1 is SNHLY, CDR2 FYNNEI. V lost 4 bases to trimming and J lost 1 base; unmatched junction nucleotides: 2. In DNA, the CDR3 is TGTGCCAGCAGTGTCGGGAGGGCCCAAGAGACCCAGTACTTC. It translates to CASSVGRAQETQYF.

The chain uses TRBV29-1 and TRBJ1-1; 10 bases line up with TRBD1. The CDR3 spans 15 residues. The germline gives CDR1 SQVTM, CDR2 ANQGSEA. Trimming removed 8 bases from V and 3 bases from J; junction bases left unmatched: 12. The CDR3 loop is CSLSTGGESDTEAFF. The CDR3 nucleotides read TGCAGCCTGTCGACAGGGGGCGAGTCGGACACTGAAGCTTTCTTT.

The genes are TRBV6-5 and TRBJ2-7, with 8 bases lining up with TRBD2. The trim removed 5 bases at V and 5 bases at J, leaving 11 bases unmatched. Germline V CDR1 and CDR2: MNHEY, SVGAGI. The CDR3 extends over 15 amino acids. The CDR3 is CASSASVAGINEQYF. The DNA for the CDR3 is TGTGCCAGCAGTGCCTCAGTAGCGGGAATAAACGAGCAGTACTTC.

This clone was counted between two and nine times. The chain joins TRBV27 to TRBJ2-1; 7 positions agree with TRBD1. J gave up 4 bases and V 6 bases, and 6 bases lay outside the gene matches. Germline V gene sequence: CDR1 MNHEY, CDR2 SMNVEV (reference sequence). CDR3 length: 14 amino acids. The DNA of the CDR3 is TGTGCCAGCAGATCCGGGGACAGTTACAATGAGCAGTTCTTC. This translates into CASRSGDSYNEQFF.

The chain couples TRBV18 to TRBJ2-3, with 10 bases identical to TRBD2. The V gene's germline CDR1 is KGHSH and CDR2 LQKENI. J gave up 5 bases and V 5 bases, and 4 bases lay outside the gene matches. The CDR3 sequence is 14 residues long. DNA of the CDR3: TGTGCCAGCTCATCAGCGGGAGGGCGAGATACGCAGTATTTT. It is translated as CASSSAGGRDTQYF.

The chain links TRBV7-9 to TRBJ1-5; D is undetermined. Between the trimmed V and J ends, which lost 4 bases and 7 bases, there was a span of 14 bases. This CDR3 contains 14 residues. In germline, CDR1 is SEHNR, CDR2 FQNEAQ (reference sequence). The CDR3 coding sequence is TGTGCCAGCAGCTCCAGTCCCGGGAGCCAGCCCCAGCATTTT. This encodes CASSSSPGSQPQHF.

The CDR3 region is CASSLGQGSTGELFF. CDR3 nucleotide sequence: TGCGCCAGCAGCCTTGGACAGGGAAGCACCGGGGAGCTGTTTTTT. The J gene is TRBJ2-2, the V gene TRBV5-1; 8 nucleotides line up with TRBD1. The CDR3 is made up of 15 amino acids. Germline trimming cut 4 bases from V and 4 bases from J; bases unmatched to any gene: 6. The germline CDR1 and CDR2 sequences are SGHRS and YFSETQ. Full variable domain (missing parts from reference TRBV5-1 and TRBJ2-2): KAGVTQTPRYLIKTRGQQVTLSCSPISGHRSVSWYQQTPGQGLQFLFEYFSETQRNKGNFPGRFSGRQFSNSRSEMNVSTLELGDSALYLCASSLGQGSTGELFFGEGSRLTVL.

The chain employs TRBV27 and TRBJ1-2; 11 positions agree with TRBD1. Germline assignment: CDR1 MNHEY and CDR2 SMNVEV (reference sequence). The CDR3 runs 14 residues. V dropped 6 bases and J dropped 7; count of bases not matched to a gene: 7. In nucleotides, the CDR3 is TGTGCCAGCAGGGGGACAGGGGGAAAGGGTGGCTACACCTTC. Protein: CASRGTGGKGGYTF.

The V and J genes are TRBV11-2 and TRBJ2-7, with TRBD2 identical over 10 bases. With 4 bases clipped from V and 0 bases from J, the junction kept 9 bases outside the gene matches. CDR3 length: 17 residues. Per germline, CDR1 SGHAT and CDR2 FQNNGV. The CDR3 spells CASSSHFSGRTSYEQYF. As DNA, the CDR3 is TGTGCCAGCAGCTCCCACTTTAGCGGGAGGACCTCCTACGAGCAGTACTTC.

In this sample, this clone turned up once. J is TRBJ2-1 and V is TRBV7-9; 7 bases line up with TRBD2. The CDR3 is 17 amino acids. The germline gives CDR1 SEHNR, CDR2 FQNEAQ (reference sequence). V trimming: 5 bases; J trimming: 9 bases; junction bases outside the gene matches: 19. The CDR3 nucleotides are TGTGCCAGCAGCCCGAGTAAGGTCGGGGGAGGGCCCACTGAGCAGTTCTTC. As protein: CASSPSKVGGGPTEQFF.

The CDR3 here is CASSKGPDQPQHF. The CDR3 DNA sequence: TGTGCCAGCAGCAAAGGTCCCGATCAGCCCCAGCATTTT. The V call is TRBV21-1, the J call TRBJ1-5. TRBV21-1 is a listed pseudogene. The CDR3 has 13 residues.

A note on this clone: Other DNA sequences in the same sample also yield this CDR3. The chain's CDR3 is CSVALNRVTEAFF. The CDR3 DNA reads as TGCAGCGTTGCCCTGAACAGGGTTACTGAAGCTTTCTTT. The V call is TRBV29-1, the J call TRBJ1-1, with D perhaps TRBD1 (6 bases). V lost 4 bases and J lost 5, with 14 bases in between. Germline V gene data show CDR1 as SQVTM and CDR2 as ANQGSEA. This CDR3 spans 13 amino acids.

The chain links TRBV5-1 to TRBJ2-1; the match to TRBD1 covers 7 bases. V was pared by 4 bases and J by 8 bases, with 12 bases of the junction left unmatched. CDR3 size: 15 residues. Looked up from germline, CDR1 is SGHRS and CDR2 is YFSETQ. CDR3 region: CASSRPGQMGDEQFF. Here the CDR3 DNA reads TGCGCCAGCAGCCGACCGGGACAGATGGGTGATGAGCAGTTCTTC.

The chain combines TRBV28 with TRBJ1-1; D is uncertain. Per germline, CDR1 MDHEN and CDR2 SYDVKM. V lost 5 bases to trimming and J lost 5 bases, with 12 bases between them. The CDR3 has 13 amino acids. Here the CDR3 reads CASSIKLRTEAFF. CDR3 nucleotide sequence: TGTGCCAGCAGTATAAAATTGAGGACTGAAGCTTTCTTT. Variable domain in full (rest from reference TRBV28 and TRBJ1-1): DVKVTQSSRYLVKRTGEKVFLECVQDMDHENMFWYRQDPGLGLRLIYFSYDVKMKEKGDIPEGYSVSREKKERFSLILESASTNQTSMYLCASSIKLRTEAFFGQGTRLTVV.

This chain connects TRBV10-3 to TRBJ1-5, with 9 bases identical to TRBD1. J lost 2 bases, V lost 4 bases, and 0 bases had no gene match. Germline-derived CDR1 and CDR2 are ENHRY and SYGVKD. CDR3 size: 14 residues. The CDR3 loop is CAISGTGGNQPQHF. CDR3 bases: TGTGCCATCAGTGGGACAGGGGGCAATCAGCCCCAGCATTTT.

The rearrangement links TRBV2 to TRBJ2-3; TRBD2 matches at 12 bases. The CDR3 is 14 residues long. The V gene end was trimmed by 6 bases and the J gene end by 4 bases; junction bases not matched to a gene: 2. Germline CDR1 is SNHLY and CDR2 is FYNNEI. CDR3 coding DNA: TGTGCCAGCAGGACTAGCGGGAGACCAGATACGCAGTATTTT. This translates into CASRTSGRPDTQYF. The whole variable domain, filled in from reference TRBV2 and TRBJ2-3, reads EPEVTQTPSHQVTQMGQEVILRCVPISNHLYFYWYRQILGQKVEFLVSFYNNEISEKSEIFDDQFSVERPDGSNFTLKIRSTKLEDSAMYFCASRTSGRPDTQYFGPGTRLTVL.

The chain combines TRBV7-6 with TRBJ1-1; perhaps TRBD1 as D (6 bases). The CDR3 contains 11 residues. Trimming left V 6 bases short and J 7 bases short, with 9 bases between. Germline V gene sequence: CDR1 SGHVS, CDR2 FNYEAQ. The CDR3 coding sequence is TGTGCCAGCAGGTCGGACAGTGAAGCTTTCTTT. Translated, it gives CASRSDSEAFF.

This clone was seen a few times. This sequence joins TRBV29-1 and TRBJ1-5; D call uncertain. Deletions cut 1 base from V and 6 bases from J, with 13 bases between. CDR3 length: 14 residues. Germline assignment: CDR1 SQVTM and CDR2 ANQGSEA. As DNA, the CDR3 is TGCAGCGTTGAAGTCGAGGGAGGTAGTCAGCCCCAGCATTTT. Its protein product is CSVEVEGGSQPQHF.

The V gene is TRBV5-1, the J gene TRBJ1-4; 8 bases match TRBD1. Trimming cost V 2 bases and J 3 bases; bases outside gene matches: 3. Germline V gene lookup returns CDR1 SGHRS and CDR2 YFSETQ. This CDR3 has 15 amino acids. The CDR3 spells CASSFQGAANEKLFF. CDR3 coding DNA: TGCGCCAGCAGCTTCCAGGGGGCGGCTAATGAAAAACTGTTTTTT. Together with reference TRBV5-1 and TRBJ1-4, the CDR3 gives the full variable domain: KAGVTQTPRYLIKTRGQQVTLSCSPISGHRSVSWYQQTPGQGLQFLFEYFSETQRNKGNFPGRFSGRQFSNSRSEMNVSTLELGDSALYLCASSFQGAANEKLFFGSGTQLSVL.

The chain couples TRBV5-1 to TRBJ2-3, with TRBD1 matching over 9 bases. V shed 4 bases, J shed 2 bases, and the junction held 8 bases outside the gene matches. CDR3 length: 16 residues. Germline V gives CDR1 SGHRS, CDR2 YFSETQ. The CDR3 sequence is CASSPLPQGATDTQYF. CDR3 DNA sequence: TGCGCCAGCAGCCCCCTACCACAGGGGGCCACAGATACGCAGTATTTT.

The CDR3 region is CASSLGGTGAWNTEAFF. The DNA of the CDR3 is TGTGCCAGCAGCTTAGGGGGGACAGGGGCGTGGAACACTGAAGCTTTCTTT. The V and J genes are TRBV11-2 and TRBJ1-1; the match to TRBD1 covers 10 bases. Germline V gives CDR1 SGHAT, CDR2 FQNNGV. The CDR3 consists of 17 residues. V shed 1 base and J 1 base; nucleotides not matched to a gene: 6.